This T cell receptor beta chain was obtained from a study of T cell responses to AZD1222 COVID-19 vaccine. Study-level points and caveats: Donors skewed white British and female; clonal diversity was possibly underestimated. Among AZD1222 vaccinees, only 6 or 7 were seropositive at baseline. Two doses of AZD1222 preceded a rise in Spike-specific TCR breadth and depth. Unmutated variant regions are reportedly the target of nearly half of TCRs that are spike-specific.

The assay was immunoSEQ multiplex PCR, and TCRdb's table has in-frame clones only and misses some. This table has fewer than 140,000 clones, around 90% appearing once. With regard to this clone: Its target is unknown.

The clonotype originates from an adult in good health. Source: peripheral blood, taken on day 0 of AZD1222 vaccination.

CDR3 amino acids: CASKEGEGTGELFF. CDR3 in DNA: TGTGCCAGCAAGGAGGGGGAGGGCACCGGGGAGCTGTTTTTT. The V and J genes are TRBV2 and TRBJ2-2; a possible D gene is TRBD2 (7 bases). The CDR3 loop spans 14 amino acids. V gave up 7 bases and J gave up 4 bases, with 13 bases separating them. In germline, CDR1 is SNHLY, CDR2 FYNNEI.